This T cell receptor (beta chain) is from a study of T-cell memory formation after mild COVID-19. General study results and limits: Of the contracting clones, CD4+ ones lay mainly in CM and EM, and CD8+ ones in EMRA.

TCR alpha and TCR beta cDNA libraries with sample barcodes and UMIs came from 5'RACE using constant-segment primers. TCRdb re-called the 5' RACE reads with MiXCR, one entry per CDR3 protein. The sample holds about 610,000 distinct CDR3 sequences; roughly a sixth are singletons and the top ten take roughly 8.2%. The V gene end was trimmed by 1 base and the J gene end by 10 bases; junction bases not matched to a gene: 2. Germline V gene lookup returns CDR1 LNHDA and CDR2 SQIVND (reference sequence). This CDR3 contains 12 residues. This clonotype was picked up one time. Antigen specificity is unknown. The material sequenced was PBMCs or a T cell subset sorted from them (not recorded which). This chain links TRBV19 with TRBJ2-3; TRBD2 aligns across 7 bases. The sequence was obtained from an adult woman who had mild COVID-19 (a few samples of this study predate the infection). Cell type and time point are not known. For the CDR3, the DNA is TGTGCCAGTAGTATAGGTCTAGCGGCGCAGTATTTT. Amino acids: CASSIGLAAQYF.